The 7 T cell receptor beta chains below come from one sample, sequenced in a study of blood T cell repertoires in COVID-19. The data were produced by immunoSEQ multiplex PCR, yet TCRdb's version contains in-frame clones alone and is incomplete. The repertoire includes roughly 200,000 clones, roughly 84% of them detected once, and 13% sits in the top ten. The sequenced sample was peripheral blood. The receptors come from a human donor in a cohort sampled during active COVID-19.

This chain links TRBV7-9 with TRBJ1-4; TRBD1 aligns across 9 bases. This CDR3 contains 15 residues. The V gene's germline CDR1 is SEHNR and CDR2 FQNEAQ (reference sequence). Trimming at V came to 4 bases and at J to 6 bases, leaving 6 bases not matched to a gene. The CDR3 protein is CASSSATGGDEKLFF. The CDR3 DNA is TGTGCCAGCAGCTCCGCGACAGGGGGGGATGAAAAACTGTTTTTT.

Only one count was recorded for this clone. This chain's CDR3 is CASSPPFERSVRETQYF. The CDR3 DNA reads as TGTGCCAGCTCACCACCGTTTGAACGGAGCGTTCGGGAGACCCAGTACTTC. The chain is built from TRBV18 and TRBJ2-5, with D unclear. CDR1 and CDR2 (germline): KGHSH, LQKENI. This CDR3 is 17 amino acids long. V shed 0 bases and J shed 5 bases, with 19 bases lying between them.

The chain uses TRBV5-1 and TRBJ2-5; 9 positions match TRBD1. The V segment lost 4 bases and the J segment 4 bases; nucleotides outside the gene matches: 5. This CDR3 region has 14 residues. Germline V gene lookup returns CDR1 SGHRS and CDR2 YFSETQ. CDR3: CASSRDRVSETQYF. The CDR3 region has the DNA TGCGCCAGCAGCCGGGACAGGGTCTCAGAGACCCAGTACTTC.

This clone was seen once. The rearrangement links TRBV30 to TRBJ2-5, with TRBD1 matching over 9 bases. Losses at the gene ends were 2 bases for V and 5 bases for J; bases not matched to a gene: 9. The CDR3 covers 15 residues. Germline V lookup: CDR1 GTSNPN, CDR2 SVGIG (reference sequence). The DNA for the CDR3 is TGTGCCTGGAGTACCCTTGGACAGGGGCGGGAGACCCAGTACTTC. Protein sequence: CAWSTLGQGRETQYF.

The count of this clone is one. The rearrangement uses TRBV19 and TRBJ1-4; TRBD1 might be the D (6 bases). V lost 9 bases to trimming and J lost 5 bases, with 22 bases between them. Germline CDR1 is LNHDA and CDR2 is SQIVND (reference sequence). The CDR3 has 16 residues. For the CDR3, the DNA is TGTGCCAGCAGAACAGAGATGGGGGGGGCCAATGAAAAACTGTTTTTT. Amino acids: CASRTEMGGANEKLFF.

The genes are TRBV27 and TRBJ2-1; tentatively, D is TRBD2 (5 bases). Trimming removed 7 bases at V and 9 bases at J, with 19 bases between. CDR3 size: 14 residues. Germline V CDR1 and CDR2: MNHEY, SMNVEV (reference sequence). For the CDR3, the DNA is TGTGCCAGCAATGAGCTAGCTGGATTTGGTGAGCAGTTCTTC. Translation: CASNELAGFGEQFF.

The chain has TRBV28 and TRBJ2-3; 8 bases agree with TRBD1. Trimming removed 6 bases from V and 4 bases from J; junction bases left unmatched: 9. The CDR3 totals 15 residues. Germline lookup yields CDR1 MDHEN and CDR2 SYDVKM. The CDR3 DNA reads as TGTGCCAGCAGGACGACAGGGGTTCATCCAGATACGCAGTATTTT. Encoded protein: CASRTTGVHPDTQYF.